This entry lists 17 T cell receptor beta chains sequenced from one sample in a study of identical twins (dated by TCRdb to 2016 to 2017). Library construction relied on 5' RACE. The sequencer was an Illumina HiSeq 2000. TCRdb reworked the public reads: Q25 trimming with fastp, MiXCR clone assembly, productive beta chains retained. Every distinct CDR3 protein forms one entry, paired with its most common genes and DNA. This sample comprises roughly 230,000 distinct CDR3 sequences, roughly 8% of them detected only once. The ten largest make up approximately 3% of the sample. These data were likewise used in another study, on yellow fever vaccine responses in identical twins.

The sample comprised CD8+ T cells sorted from blood. The receptors stem from a woman between 18 and 29 years old in good health.

This clonotype has ten or more counts. The chain joins TRBV5-1 to TRBJ2-3, with 8 nucleotides matching TRBD2. The V segment lost 7 bases and the J segment 2 bases; nucleotides outside the gene matches: 9. This CDR3 region has 15 residues. The germline V gene encodes CDR1 SGHRS and CDR2 YFSETQ. The CDR3 DNA reads as TGCGCCAGCGGCGCGACTAGCGACTACACAGATACGCAGTATTTT. Translation: CASGATSDYTDTQYF.

V is TRBV7-9 and J is TRBJ1-5, with D perhaps matching TRBD1 (5 bases). Trimming pared 2 bases from V and 4 bases from J, leaving 12 bases between. Germline lookup yields CDR1 SEHNR and CDR2 FQNEAQ (reference sequence). This CDR3 has 15 residues. Here the CDR3 reads CASSLSTARNQPQHF. CDR3 coding DNA: TGTGCCAGCAGCTTATCGACAGCTAGAAATCAGCCCCAGCATTTT.

In its sample, this clonotype was seen many times. This sequence joins TRBV12-3 or TRBV12-4 and TRBJ1-6, with TRBD1 as a possible D gene (5 bases). V was trimmed by 5 bases and J by 5 bases, leaving 13 bases between them. This CDR3 region has 15 residues. CDR3 sequence reads: CASSARDGHNSPLHF. The CDR3 DNA reads as TGTGCCAGCAGTGCCAGGGACGGACATAATTCACCCCTCCACTTT.

This clonotype was observed a few times. The J gene is TRBJ2-7, the V gene TRBV6-2 or TRBV6-3; D unresolved. This CDR3 comprises 13 residues. V was shortened by 11 bases and J by 3 bases, with 17 bases between the two germline ends. Germline V gene sequence: CDR1 MNHEY, CDR2 SVGEGT. CDR3 sequence: CASGWPTLYEQYF. CDR3 DNA: TGTGCCTCCGGGTGGCCAACCCTCTACGAGCAGTACTTC.

Ten or more counts support this clonotype. The CDR3 loop is CASSQDGVDQLGETQYF. The CDR3 DNA reads TGCGCCAGCAGCCAAGATGGGGTAGACCAGCTAGGCGAGACCCAGTACTTC. The rearrangement uses TRBV4-3 and TRBJ2-5; D is unresolved. CDR1 and CDR2 (germline): LGHNA, YSLEER. Trimming took 0 bases from V and 5 from J, leaving 19 bases between them. The length of the CDR3 is 17 residues.

This chain joins TRBV6-2 or TRBV6-3 and TRBJ2-7; tentative D call: TRBD2 (5 bases). Trimming pared 0 bases from V and 0 bases from J, leaving 12 bases between. The germline V gene has CDR1 MNHEY and CDR2 SVGEGT. The CDR3 is 16 amino acids. Here the CDR3 DNA reads TGTGCCAGCAGTTACTCGATCGAGCGGTCCTCCTACGAGCAGTACTTC. Amino acids: CASSYSIERSSYEQYF.

V usage is TRBV6-6 and J usage is TRBJ2-7; TRBD1 matches at 11 bases. The CDR3 totals 15 residues. Unmatched junction bases numbered 7, after V lost 2 bases and J lost 7 bases. From germline, CDR1 is MNHNY and CDR2 SVGAGI (reference sequence). The CDR3: CASSYVGTGGREQYF. In nucleotides, the CDR3 is TGTGCCAGCAGTTACGTCGGGACAGGGGGTCGGGAGCAGTACTTC.

This clonotype was seen ten or more times. The DNA of the CDR3 is TGTGCCAGCAGTGAAGGACCCCGGGAGACCCAGTACTTC. Its translation: CASSEGPRETQYF. V is TRBV25-1 and J is TRBJ2-5; D remains unclear. V lost 2 bases and J 5 bases, leaving 9 bases between the germline ends. In germline, CDR1 is MGHDK, CDR2 SYGVNS. The CDR3 contains 13 residues.

The table lists this clonotype with many counts. The chain joins TRBV7-9 to TRBJ2-7; D uncertain. There are 14 residues in the CDR3. Trimming stripped 1 base from V and 5 bases from J, with 12 bases between. The germline V gene encodes CDR1 SEHNR and CDR2 FQNEAQ (reference sequence). This CDR3 is CASSLVNLPHEQYF. The CDR3 DNA sequence: TGTGCCAGCAGCTTAGTTAACTTACCTCACGAGCAGTACTTC.

This clonotype has a count of ten or more. The chain couples TRBV20-1 to TRBJ2-1; perhaps TRBD2 as D (6 bases). The CDR3 contains 16 residues. Germline CDR1 is DFQATT and CDR2 is SNEGSKA (reference sequence). V lost 0 bases, J lost 4 bases, and 16 bases lay in between. In DNA form, the CDR3 reads TGCAGTGCTAGAGATTACCTGCGGGGCACTTACAATGAGCAGTTCTTC. It is translated as CSARDYLRGTYNEQFF.

Regarding this clonotype: One junction end does not reproduce the germline sequence, and a read error may be involved. The chain has TRBV7-6 and TRBJ2-3; D is unclear. Germline V gene data show CDR1 as SGHVS and CDR2 as FNYEAQ. The CDR3 totals 16 residues. CDR3 sequence (DNA): TGTTCCAGCAGCTTAGTACTCTCCCTAAGCACAGATACGCAGTATTTT. Its translation is CSSSLVLSLSTDTQYF.

Ten or more counts support this clonotype. This chain connects TRBV7-9 to TRBJ2-4; 8 bases are shared with TRBD1. This CDR3 region has 14 residues. The germline gives CDR1 SEHNR, CDR2 FQNEAQ (reference sequence). V lost 4 bases and J lost 9; bases outside the gene matches: 8. The CDR3: CASSSRTGLAIQYF. The CDR3, as DNA: TGTGCCAGCAGCTCTCGGACAGGGTTGGCCATTCAGTACTTC.

This clonotype was recorded many times. J is TRBJ2-7 and V is TRBV4-1, with no clear D. CDR1 and CDR2 (germline): MGHRA, YSYEKL. The CDR3 extends over 13 amino acids. V was pared by 3 bases and J by 5 bases, with 11 bases between. As DNA, the CDR3 is TGCGCCAGCAGCCATCCCGGCTGGGACGAGCAGTACTTC. This gives the protein CASSHPGWDEQYF.

The chain links TRBV10-2 to TRBJ2-1, with 14 bases fitting TRBD2. CDR3 length: 20 residues. The germline gives CDR1 WSHSY, CDR2 SAAADI. J gave up 1 base and V 8 bases, and 16 bases lay outside the gene matches. The CDR3 sequence is CASSEVGLAGVRGSYNEQFF. Here the CDR3 DNA reads TGCGCCAGCTCCGAAGTGGGACTAGCGGGAGTAAGGGGGTCCTACAATGAGCAGTTCTTC.

This clonotype was recorded a few times. The chain is built from TRBV6-1 and TRBJ2-3, with 8 bases aligning to TRBD1. The CDR3 length is 17 residues. Germline V gives CDR1 MNHNS, CDR2 SASEGT. The V gene end was trimmed by 6 bases and the J gene end by 1 base; junction bases not matched to a gene: 12. The CDR3 nucleotides read TGTGCCAGCAGCCTCCAGGCACAGGGGGAGGGCACAGATACGCAGTATTTT. Translation: CASSLQAQGEGTDTQYF.

This clonotype was picked up a small number of times. CDR3: CASSPPGTREQYF. The CDR3 DNA is TGTGCCAGCAGCCCTCCGGGGACTAGGGAGCAGTACTTC. The rearrangement joins TRBV3-1 to TRBJ2-7; 8 bases match TRBD2. The CDR3 consists of 13 residues. With 4 bases clipped from V and 7 bases from J, the junction kept 6 bases outside the gene matches. Germline-derived CDR1 and CDR2 are LGHDT and YNNKEL (reference sequence).

Ten or more counts support this clonotype. The V and J genes are TRBV6-1 and TRBJ2-7; 9 bases are a match to TRBD1. In germline, CDR1 is MNHNS, CDR2 SASEGT. Unmatched junction bases numbered 8, after V lost 6 bases and J lost 5 bases. The CDR3 spans 14 residues. The CDR3 region has the DNA TGTGCCAGCAGCCCCGGGACAGGGAAAAACGAGCAGTACTTC. This encodes CASSPGTGKNEQYF.